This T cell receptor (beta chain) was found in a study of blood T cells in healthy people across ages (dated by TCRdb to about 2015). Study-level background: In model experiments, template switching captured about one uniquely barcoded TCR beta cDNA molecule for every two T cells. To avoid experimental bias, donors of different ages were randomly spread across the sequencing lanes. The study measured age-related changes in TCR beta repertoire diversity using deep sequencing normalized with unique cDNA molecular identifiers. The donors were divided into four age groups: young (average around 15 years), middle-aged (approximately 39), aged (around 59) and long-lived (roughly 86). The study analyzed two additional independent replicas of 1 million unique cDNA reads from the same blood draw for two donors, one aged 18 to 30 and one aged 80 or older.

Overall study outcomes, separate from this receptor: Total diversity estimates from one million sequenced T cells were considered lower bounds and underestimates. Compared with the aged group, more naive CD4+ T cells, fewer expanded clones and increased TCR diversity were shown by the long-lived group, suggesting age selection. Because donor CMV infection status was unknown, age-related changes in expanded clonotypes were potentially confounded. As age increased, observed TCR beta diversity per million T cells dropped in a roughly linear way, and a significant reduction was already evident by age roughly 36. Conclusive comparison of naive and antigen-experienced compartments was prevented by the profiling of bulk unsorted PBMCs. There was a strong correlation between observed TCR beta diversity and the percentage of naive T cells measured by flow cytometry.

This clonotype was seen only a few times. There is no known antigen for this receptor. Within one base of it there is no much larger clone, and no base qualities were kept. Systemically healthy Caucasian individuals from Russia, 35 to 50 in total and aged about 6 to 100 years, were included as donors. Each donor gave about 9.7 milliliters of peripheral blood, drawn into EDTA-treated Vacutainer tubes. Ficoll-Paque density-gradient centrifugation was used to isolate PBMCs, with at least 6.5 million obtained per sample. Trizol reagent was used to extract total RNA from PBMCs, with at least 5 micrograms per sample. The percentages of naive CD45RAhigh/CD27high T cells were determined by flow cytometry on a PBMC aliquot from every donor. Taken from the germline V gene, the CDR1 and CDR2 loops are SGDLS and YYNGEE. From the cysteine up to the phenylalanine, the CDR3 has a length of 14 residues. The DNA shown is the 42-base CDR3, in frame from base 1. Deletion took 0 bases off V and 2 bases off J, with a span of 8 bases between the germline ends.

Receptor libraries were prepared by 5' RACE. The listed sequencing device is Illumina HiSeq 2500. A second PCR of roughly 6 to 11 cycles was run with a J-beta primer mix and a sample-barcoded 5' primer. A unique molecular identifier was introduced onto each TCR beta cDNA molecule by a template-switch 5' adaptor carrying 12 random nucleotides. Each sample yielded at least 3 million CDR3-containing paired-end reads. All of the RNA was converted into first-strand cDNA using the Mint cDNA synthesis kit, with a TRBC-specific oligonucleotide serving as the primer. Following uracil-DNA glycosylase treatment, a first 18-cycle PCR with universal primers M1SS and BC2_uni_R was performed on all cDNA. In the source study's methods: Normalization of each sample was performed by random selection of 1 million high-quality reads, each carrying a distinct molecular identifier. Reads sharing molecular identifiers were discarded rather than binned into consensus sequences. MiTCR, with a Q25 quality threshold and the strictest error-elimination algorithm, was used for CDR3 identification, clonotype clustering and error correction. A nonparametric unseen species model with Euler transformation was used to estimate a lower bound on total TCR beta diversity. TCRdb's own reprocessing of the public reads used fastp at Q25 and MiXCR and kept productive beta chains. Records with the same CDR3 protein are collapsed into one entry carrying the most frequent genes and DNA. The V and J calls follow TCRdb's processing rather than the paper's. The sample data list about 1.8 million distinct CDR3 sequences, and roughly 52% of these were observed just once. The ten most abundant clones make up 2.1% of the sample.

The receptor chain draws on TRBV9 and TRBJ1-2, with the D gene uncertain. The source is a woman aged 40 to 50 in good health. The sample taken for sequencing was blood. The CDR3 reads CASSVEERNYGYTF. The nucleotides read TGTGCCAGCAGCGTAGAAGAGCGAAACTATGGCTACACCTTC.